A selection of T cell receptor beta chains follows, all from one sample in a study of T-cell memory formation after mild COVID-19. One entry per CDR3 protein, called by TCRdb with MiXCR from the 5' RACE reads. The sample yields 55,000 to 75,000 distinct CDR3 sequences, approximately 30% seen once. The sequenced material came from PBMCs or a T cell subset sorted from them (not recorded which). The source of these receptors is a man aged 18 to 29 who had mild COVID-19 (a few samples of this study predate the infection). Cell type and time point are not known. Each CDR3 is given with its conserved first and last residue. D genes are given only for firm matches. Clone size is not always given. Where it is, it says once, few, many or a class for expanded clones.

d_gene: NA; abundance: NA; v_gene: TRBV5-4; j_gene: TRBJ2-1; len: 14; CDR3nt: TGTGCCAGCAGCCGGGGAAGCTCCTACAATGAGCAGTTCTTC; CDR3aa: CASSRGSSYNEQFF
d_gene: NA; abundance: medium-sized; v_gene: TRBV6-4; j_gene: TRBJ2-3; len: 14; CDR3nt: TGTGCCAGCAGTGACGGGGGGGCGACAGATACGCAGTATTTT; CDR3aa: CASSDGGATDTQYF
d_gene: NA; abundance: once; v_gene: TRBV12-3/TRBV12-4; j_gene: TRBJ1-3; len: 13; CDR3nt: TGTGCCAGCAGTTACGGGACCCCGAACACCATATATTTT; CDR3aa: CASSYGTPNTIYF
d_gene: TRBD2; abundance: many; v_gene: TRBV4-3; j_gene: TRBJ2-5; len: 15; CDR3nt: TGCGCCAGCAGCCAAGATCGGGGGGGTCAAGAGACCCAGTACTTC; CDR3aa: CASSQDRGGQETQYF
d_gene: NA; abundance: few; v_gene: TRBV27; j_gene: TRBJ1-2; len: 14; CDR3nt: TGTGCCAGCAGTTTCAGGGCCCGAGGGCCTGGCTACACCTTC; CDR3aa: CASSFRARGPGYTF
d_gene: NA; abundance: once; v_gene: TRBV4-3; j_gene: TRBJ2-7; len: 14; CDR3nt: TGCGCCAGCAGCCGTCAGGGTCACCACTACGAGCAGTACTTC; CDR3aa: CASSRQGHHYEQYF
d_gene: NA; abundance: NA; v_gene: TRBV9; j_gene: TRBJ2-4; len: 15; CDR3nt: TGTGCCAGCAGCGGGGCCCCGGGACGAATAAACATTCAGTACTTC; CDR3aa: CASSGAPGRINIQYF
d_gene: NA; abundance: NA; v_gene: TRBV6-5; j_gene: TRBJ1-2; len: 13; CDR3nt: TGTGCCAGCAGTTTCCGGACGGGGGAGGGCTACACCTTC; CDR3aa: CASSFRTGEGYTF
d_gene: NA; abundance: NA; v_gene: TRBV24-1; j_gene: TRBJ2-1; len: 13; CDR3nt: TGTGCCACCAGTGAATATCACGGCGGTGAGCAGTTCTTC; CDR3aa: CATSEYHGGEQFF
d_gene: TRBD2; abundance: few; v_gene: TRBV9; j_gene: TRBJ2-1; len: 20; CDR3nt: TGTGCCAGCAGTCTCGGGATATTGGTGGCTAGCGGGTCTGCTACGGATGAGCAGTTCTTC; CDR3aa: CASSLGILVASGSATDEQFF
d_gene: TRBD2; abundance: few; v_gene: TRBV12-3/TRBV12-4; j_gene: TRBJ2-5; len: 16; CDR3nt: TGTGCCAGCAGCTCCCGCCAGCGGGGGTATAGAGAGACCCAGTACTTC; CDR3aa: CASSSRQRGYRETQYF
d_gene: NA; abundance: few; v_gene: TRBV4-3; j_gene: TRBJ2-1; len: 16; CDR3nt: TGCGCCAGCAGCCAAGGACTATTGGGGGCTGACAATGAGCAGTTCTTC; CDR3aa: CASSQGLLGADNEQFF
d_gene: NA; abundance: NA; v_gene: TRBV4-1; j_gene: TRBJ2-7; len: 16; CDR3nt: TGCGCCAGCAGCAGCCAATACCGGGACAAAATTTACGAGCAGTACTTC; CDR3aa: CASSSQYRDKIYEQYF
d_gene: NA; abundance: NA; v_gene: TRBV28; j_gene: TRBJ2-3; len: 15; CDR3nt: TGTGCCAGCACGACCCGAGGCAGGTCGGCAGATACGCAGTATTTT; CDR3aa: CASTTRGRSADTQYF
d_gene: NA; abundance: many; v_gene: TRBV7-2; j_gene: TRBJ2-3; len: 15; CDR3nt: TGTGCCAGCAGCCCCTCCTTGGTTTCCACAGATACGCAGTATTTT; CDR3aa: CASSPSLVSTDTQYF
d_gene: TRBD1; abundance: few; v_gene: TRBV24-1; j_gene: TRBJ1-1; len: 15; CDR3nt: TGTGCCACCAGTGCCGGACAGGGGATAGACACTGAAGCTTTCTTT; CDR3aa: CATSAGQGIDTEAFF
d_gene: TRBD2; abundance: NA; v_gene: TRBV9; j_gene: TRBJ2-3; len: 15; CDR3nt: TGTGCCAGCAGCACCCTAGCGGGGGTCGCAGATACGCAGTATTTT; CDR3aa: CASSTLAGVADTQYF
d_gene: NA; abundance: few; v_gene: TRBV29-1; j_gene: TRBJ1-1; len: 11; CDR3nt: TGCAGCGTAGAGAGGGGGGATTGGGCTTTCTTT; CDR3aa: CSVERGDWAFF
d_gene: NA; abundance: NA; v_gene: TRBV10-3; j_gene: TRBJ2-7; len: 15; CDR3nt: TGTGCCATCAGTGAGGGTCCCCAGGTCGTCTACGAGCAGTACTTC; CDR3aa: CAISEGPQVVYEQYF
d_gene: NA; abundance: NA; v_gene: TRBV5-1; j_gene: TRBJ2-6; len: 16; CDR3nt: TGCGCCAGCAGCAGGGGGACCGCCTCTGGGGCCAACGTCCTGACTTTC; CDR3aa: CASSRGTASGANVLTF
d_gene: TRBD1; abundance: NA; v_gene: TRBV30; j_gene: TRBJ1-1; len: 10; CDR3nt: TGTGCCGGGGACAGCCTTGAAGCTTTCTTT; CDR3aa: CAGDSLEAFF
d_gene: NA; abundance: NA; v_gene: TRBV14; j_gene: TRBJ1-6; len: 14; CDR3nt: TGTGCCAGCAGCCTAGGATGGGATAATTCACCCCTCCACTTT; CDR3aa: CASSLGWDNSPLHF
d_gene: NA; abundance: NA; v_gene: TRBV7-2; j_gene: TRBJ1-1; len: 15; CDR3nt: TGTGCCAGCAGCTTACTGAGGGGTTCTAGGACTGAAGCTTTCTTT; CDR3aa: CASSLLRGSRTEAFF
d_gene: TRBD2; abundance: few; v_gene: TRBV4-1; j_gene: TRBJ2-1; len: 19; CDR3nt: TGCGCCAGCAGCCAGGAAACAGCCAAGCCCGGACTAGTCGACAATGAGCAGTTCTTC; CDR3aa: CASSQETAKPGLVDNEQFF
d_gene: NA; abundance: NA; v_gene: TRBV15; j_gene: TRBJ2-1; len: 20; CDR3nt: TGTGCCACCAGCAGACTCTCTCCCTCCACCGCCAGGGGTAATCGGTATGAGCAGTTCTTC; CDR3aa: CATSRLSPSTARGNRYEQFF
d_gene: NA; abundance: NA; v_gene: TRBV20-1; j_gene: TRBJ1-2; len: 13; CDR3nt: TGCAGTGCTAGGGACGGAAGAGACTATGGCTACACCTTC; CDR3aa: CSARDGRDYGYTF
d_gene: TRBD2; abundance: few; v_gene: TRBV4-1; j_gene: TRBJ2-3; len: 17; CDR3nt: TGCGCCAGCAGCTGGACTAGCGGGGACCCTCGGGCAGATACGCAGTATTTT; CDR3aa: CASSWTSGDPRADTQYF
d_gene: TRBD2; abundance: NA; v_gene: TRBV29-1; j_gene: TRBJ2-3; len: 16; CDR3nt: TGCAGCGTTGAAGGGGGACTAGCGGGGACCTCAGATACGCAGTATTTT; CDR3aa: CSVEGGLAGTSDTQYF
d_gene: NA; abundance: many; v_gene: TRBV10-3; j_gene: TRBJ2-7; len: 13; CDR3nt: TGTGCCATCAGTGAGCCCTGGGTGGGCGAGCAGTACTTC; CDR3aa: CAISEPWVGEQYF
d_gene: NA; abundance: few; v_gene: TRBV7-6; j_gene: TRBJ2-2; len: 21; CDR3nt: TGTGCCAGCAGTTCGCGCCGACAGGACTTCGAAGAGTTCGCGAACACCGGGGAGCTGTTTTTT; CDR3aa: CASSSRRQDFEEFANTGELFF
d_gene: NA; abundance: NA; v_gene: TRBV11-2; j_gene: TRBJ2-7; len: 14; CDR3nt: TGTGCCAGCAGCTACCAGACAGGAGCCTACGAGCAGTACTTC; CDR3aa: CASSYQTGAYEQYF
d_gene: TRBD1; abundance: NA; v_gene: TRBV6-6; j_gene: TRBJ2-7; len: 16; CDR3nt: TGTGCCAGCAGTTACTCGAAGGGACAGCCCATCTACGAGCAGTACTTC; CDR3aa: CASSYSKGQPIYEQYF
d_gene: NA; abundance: NA; v_gene: TRBV29-1; j_gene: TRBJ2-2; len: 16; CDR3nt: TGCAGCGTTGAGGTCATGAACCCTCGGAACACCGGGGAGCTGTTTTTT; CDR3aa: CSVEVMNPRNTGELFF
d_gene: TRBD2; abundance: NA; v_gene: TRBV4-2; j_gene: TRBJ2-1; len: 16; CDR3nt: TGTGCCAGCAGCCAAGTTCTAGCGGGGGGGCCTAGGGAGCAGTTCTTC; CDR3aa: CASSQVLAGGPREQFF
d_gene: NA; abundance: NA; v_gene: TRBV4-2; j_gene: TRBJ1-5; len: 16; CDR3nt: TGTGCCAGCAGCCAAATTGATAGGGGAGACAATCAGCCCCAGCATTTT; CDR3aa: CASSQIDRGDNQPQHF
d_gene: NA; abundance: NA; v_gene: TRBV4-1; j_gene: TRBJ2-2; len: 16; CDR3nt: TGCGCCAGCAGTCACCGAGTGGGACAAAAAACCGGGGAGCTGTTTTTT; CDR3aa: CASSHRVGQKTGELFF
d_gene: TRBD2; abundance: NA; v_gene: TRBV5-1; j_gene: TRBJ2-1; len: 15; CDR3nt: TGCGCCAGCGGGAGGGTTGGGACTAGCCGTGATGAGCAGTTCTTC; CDR3aa: CASGRVGTSRDEQFF
d_gene: TRBD2; abundance: NA; v_gene: TRBV9; j_gene: TRBJ2-1; len: 13; CDR3nt: TGTGCCAGCAGCGCGACCGGGGGGAATGAGCAGTTCTTC; CDR3aa: CASSATGGNEQFF
d_gene: NA; abundance: few; v_gene: TRBV29-1; j_gene: TRBJ1-1; len: 13; CDR3nt: TGCAGCGTTGAATTTTCACAGGGATATGAAGCTTTCTTT; CDR3aa: CSVEFSQGYEAFF
d_gene: NA; abundance: NA; v_gene: TRBV6-2/TRBV6-3; j_gene: TRBJ2-1; len: 17; CDR3nt: TGTGCCAGCAGTTACCGGGTCGGGGGCTACTCCTACAATGAGCAGTTCTTC; CDR3aa: CASSYRVGGYSYNEQFF
d_gene: NA; abundance: many; v_gene: TRBV4-1; j_gene: TRBJ2-5; len: 14; CDR3nt: TGCGCCAGCAGCCAATTTCCAGCTAAAGAGACCCAGTACTTC; CDR3aa: CASSQFPAKETQYF
d_gene: NA; abundance: NA; v_gene: TRBV6-5; j_gene: TRBJ2-2; len: 15; CDR3nt: TGTGCCAGCAGTTACGCAACAGGGAACACCGGGGAGCTGTTTTTT; CDR3aa: CASSYATGNTGELFF